This TCR beta chain was observed in a study of response to subunit inactivated influenza vaccine (dated by TCRdb to 2017 to 2018). About the study as a whole: To follow how T cells responded to a trivalent subunit inactivated influenza vaccine, the researchers relied on deep quantitative profiling of the T cell receptor repertoire.

This clonotype was counted between two and nine times. What antigen it recognizes has not been identified. Per-base qualities were not stored, and no clone one base away is much larger. V has 4 bases trimmed and J has 6 bases trimmed; junction bases matching no gene number 10. CDR1 and CDR2 are drawn from the germline V gene (reference sequence): GTSNPN, SVGIG. Including cysteine and phenylalanine, the CDR3 has 15 amino acids. Just the 45-base CDR3 DNA is kept, in frame starting at base 1. Receptor libraries were prepared by RT-PCR. For sequencing, an Illumina HiSeq 2500 was employed. TCRdb trimmed the raw reads at Q25, called clones with MiXCR and kept productive beta chains. Rows with one shared CDR3 protein collapse into an entry with the most common genes and DNA. Within this sample are just under 550,000 distinct CDR3 sequences, with 20% to 25% of them counted one time only. The top ten clones comprise 2.8% of the sample.

What the authors observed across the whole study: The authors suggested that each seasonal influenza vaccination may recruit only a limited number of new T cells.

The same sample was also studied in work on T cells expressing NK-cell markers. That second publication adds: TCR beta cDNA libraries were made by 5'RACE template switching that added a universal primer site and unique molecular identifiers. In sorted CD3+CD56+NKG2C+, CD3+CD56+NKG2C- and CD3+CD56-NKG2C+ T-cell subsets from several donors, TCR beta-chain repertoires were profiled. Among the eight sequenced donors, only one was HCMV-seronegative, while the other seven were HCMV-seropositive. In several experiments an anti-gammadeltaTCR antibody was added to restrict sorting to alphabetaTCR-expressing T cells. In several donors, the dominant CD3+CD56+NKG2C+ clonotypes were found to rank among the top 10 CD8+ clonotypes and to make up about 1.0-8% of CD8+ T cells. Those dominant clonotypes were again the most abundant among CD3+CD56-NKG2C+ cells in a handful of donors, at about 28.3-60.1%. Whether the expanded NKG2C-expressing T cell clones were specific for HCMV antigens remained unclear. The study sequenced eight donors, all healthy volunteers chosen at random: three men and five women. HCMV serostatus was determined by detecting HCMV-specific IgG in serum with a commercial ELISA kit. Peripheral blood mononuclear cells were isolated from blood by Ficoll density gradient centrifugation. Using Miltenyi isolation kits, CD4+ and CD8+ T cells were isolated from PBMC through magnetic immunoseparation. Synthesis of cDNA was primed from the TCR beta constant segment and was followed by two consecutive PCR amplification steps. Illumina HiSeq 2000/2500, MiSeq or NextSeq was used to sequence libraries as 2 x 150 bp reads. MIGEC was used to demultiplex reads and group reads by UMI, and MiTCR was used to assemble and quantify clonotypes. To exclude erroneous sequences, any TCR cDNA sequence not supported by at least two reads was discarded. The tcR package was used for downstream repertoire analysis, with clonotypes matched between fractions based on CDR3 nucleotide sequence plus V segment. VDJmatch was used to annotate antigen specificity against VDJdb, with one amino acid substitution in CDR3 permitted.

The sequenced sample was CD4+ T cells sorted from PBMCs, obtained approximately 13 days after vaccination. Recombination connected TRBV30 to TRBJ2-2; the junction holds 8 bases that match TRBD2. This TCR was sampled from a man aged 50 to 60 who received an inactivated influenza vaccine. Donor details come from another sample of the same person, matched by shared clones. CDR3 sequence: CAWIESGLASGELFF. At the DNA level, the sequence is TGTGCCTGGATTGAAAGTGGACTAGCCTCCGGGGAGCTGTTTTTT.